This T cell receptor beta chain was profiled in a study of response to subunit inactivated influenza vaccine. Study-level results: It was the authors' suggestion that each seasonal influenza vaccination recruits few new T cells.

TCRdb independently ran MiXCR on the RT-PCR reads; one entry per CDR3 protein. The sample records under 950,000 distinct CDR3 sequences, 21% being singletons. For this clonotype: Its antigen is as yet unknown.

Sequenced material: PBMCs from blood, taken more than 4 days after vaccination. The clonotype comes from a man aged 45 to 65 who received an inactivated influenza vaccine.

CDR3 nucleotide sequence: TGTGCCAGCAGTAGTTCAGGGGGCGCGTACTACAATGAGCAGTTCTTC. Amino acid sequence: CASSSSGGAYYNEQFF. The chain combines TRBV6-1 with TRBJ2-1, with TRBD1 matching over 8 bases. There are 16 residues in the CDR3. V lost 5 bases to trimming and J lost 3 bases; unmatched junction nucleotides: 9. Germline V gene data show CDR1 as MNHNS and CDR2 as SASEGT.